The following is a TCR beta chain sequence with its context. Being one base from a much bigger clone, this may be a read error. This sample was taken from a study of CD8+CD57+ T cells in acquired aplastic anemia. Genomic DNA constituted the template upon which TCR beta VDJ and CDR3 profiling was performed. TCRdb itself ran the reads through MiXCR, one entry per CDR3 protein. The data show about 160,000 distinct CDR3 sequences, less than 60% seen once. Patients chosen for sequencing had shown CD8+CD57+ cell expansion by flow cytometry. CDR1 and CDR2 from the germline V gene are SGHTA and FQGNSA. This CDR3 is 16 amino acids long.

The source of this sequence is a human donor with aplastic anemia. The rearrangement uses TRBV7-2 and TRBJ2-1; 8 positions match TRBD1. The J call may be incorrect, as the DNA end agrees better with TRBJ2-7. Sequencing was carried out using sorted CD4+, CD8+, or CD8+CD57+ T cells (not recorded which) from PBMCs. In DNA, the CDR3 is TGTGCCAGCACCCTTAGGTCAGGGGGCGCCTACAATGAGCAGTACTTC. Translating it yields CASTLRSGGAYNEQYF.